This T cell receptor (beta chain) stems from a study of blood T cell repertoires in COVID-19. Some clones are missing from TCRdb's copy, which holds only in-frame ones; the method was immunoSEQ multiplex PCR. The sample includes approximately 69,000 clones, about four fifths seen only once; the top ten take approximately 45%. The sequence derives from a human donor in a cohort sampled during active COVID-19. Specimen: peripheral blood.

The CDR3 protein is CASSPTPGGSAYNEQFF. The CDR3 nucleotides are TGTGCCAGCAGCCCTACGCCGGGGGGCAGCGCCTACAATGAGCAGTTCTTC. This chain joins TRBV4-2 and TRBJ2-1; a possible D gene is TRBD2 (7 bases). V shed 4 bases and J shed 2 bases, with 18 bases lying between them. The CDR3 contains 17 residues. CDR1 and CDR2 from the germline V gene are LGHNA and YNFKEQ.